The subject of this entry is one TCR beta chain. Only in-frame clones appear in the TCRdb table, and some are missing; sequencing was by immunoSEQ multiplex PCR. The repertoire has 130,000 to 150,000 clones, roughly 78% of them found once; the top ten carry approximately 3.5%. This entry comes from a study of blood T cell repertoires in COVID-19. Study-wide background: Italy, Spain and the United States were the sources of the convalescent and acute COVID-19 samples.

The length of the CDR3 is 13 residues. Trimming pared 6 bases from V and 8 bases from J, leaving 14 bases between. The clonotype originates from a man between 60 and 75 years old with acute or convalescent COVID-19. The V call is TRBV12-3 or TRBV12-4, the J call TRBJ1-3; tentative D call: TRBD1 (5 bases). The specimen sequenced was peripheral blood. CDR3 bases: TGTGCCAGCAGAGGGGCCGATCGAGACACCATATATTTT. Protein product: CASRGADRDTIYF.